These T cell receptor beta chains were read from a single sample in a study of blood T cells in healthy people across ages. TCRdb re-called the 5' RACE reads with MiXCR, one entry per CDR3 protein. The table lists 600,000 to 650,000 distinct CDR3 sequences, under 70% of them singletons. Sequenced input: blood. All receptors derive from a man aged 60 to 75 in good health. The CDR3 runs from the conserved cysteine through the conserved F or W. A D gene is named only where the DNA matches it firmly. Clone size appears in some rows only: once, few, many, or a class for an expanded clone.

cdr3_aa: CSARAGGGLETQYF
cdr3_nt: TGCAGTGCTAGAGCTGGCGGGGGCTTGGAGACCCAGTACTTC
j_call: TRBJ2-5
clone_size: .
d_call: .
v_call: TRBV20-1

cdr3_aa: CASSESGPNYGYTF
cdr3_nt: TGTGCCAGCAGTGAATCGGGACCTAACTATGGCTACACCTTC
j_call: TRBJ1-2
clone_size: .
d_call: .
v_call: TRBV28

cdr3_aa: CASSTWTGQETQYF
cdr3_nt: TGTGCCAGCAGCACTTGGACAGGCCAAGAGACCCAGTACTTC
j_call: TRBJ2-5
clone_size: .
d_call: TRBD1
v_call: TRBV13

cdr3_aa: CSAIGTGSRETQYF
cdr3_nt: TGCAGTGCTATAGGGACAGGGAGTCGGGAGACCCAGTACTTC
j_call: TRBJ2-5
clone_size: .
d_call: TRBD1
v_call: TRBV20-1

cdr3_aa: CASSSTGYDNSPLHF
cdr3_nt: TGCGCCAGCAGCTCCACAGGGTACGATAATTCACCCCTCCACTTT
j_call: TRBJ1-6
clone_size: few
d_call: .
v_call: TRBV5-1

cdr3_aa: CASSSPTAGKETQYF
cdr3_nt: TGTGCCAGCAGCTCCCCGACAGCAGGGAAAGAGACCCAGTACTTC
j_call: TRBJ2-5
clone_size: few
d_call: .
v_call: TRBV28

cdr3_aa: CASASGATNNEQFF
cdr3_nt: TGTGCCAGCGCTAGCGGGGCGACCAACAATGAGCAGTTCTTC
j_call: TRBJ2-1
clone_size: once
d_call: TRBD2
v_call: TRBV6-2/TRBV6-3

cdr3_aa: CATSRVGGGSTEAFF
cdr3_nt: TGTGCCACCAGCAGAGTAGGAGGTGGGAGCACTGAAGCTTTCTTT
j_call: TRBJ1-1
clone_size: few
d_call: .
v_call: TRBV15

cdr3_aa: CASSPRGTAAGELFF
cdr3_nt: TGTGCCAGCAGCCCGAGAGGGACAGCCGCCGGGGAGCTGTTTTTT
j_call: TRBJ2-2
clone_size: .
d_call: TRBD1
v_call: TRBV7-2

cdr3_aa: CASSLRRPSGKYEQYF
cdr3_nt: TGTGCCAGCAGCCTCCGCCGGCCTAGCGGCAAATACGAGCAGTACTTC
j_call: TRBJ2-7
clone_size: few
d_call: TRBD2
v_call: TRBV4-2

cdr3_aa: CASSVDRVGNQPQHF
cdr3_nt: TGTGCCAGCAGCGTCGACAGGGTTGGCAATCAGCCCCAGCATTTT
j_call: TRBJ1-5
clone_size: once
d_call: TRBD1
v_call: TRBV7-9

cdr3_aa: CATMVWGQGNNEQFF
cdr3_nt: TGTGCCACCATGGTTTGGGGACAGGGAAACAATGAGCAGTTCTTC
j_call: TRBJ2-1
clone_size: .
d_call: TRBD1
v_call: TRBV15

cdr3_aa: CASKETGTGFYNEQFF
cdr3_nt: TGTGCCAGCAAGGAGACCGGGACAGGATTCTACAATGAGCAGTTCTTC
j_call: TRBJ2-1
clone_size: .
d_call: TRBD1
v_call: TRBV6-1

cdr3_aa: CASSLARAYNEQFF
cdr3_nt: TGTGCCAGCAGCTTAGCTCGTGCCTACAATGAGCAGTTCTTC
j_call: TRBJ2-1
clone_size: .
d_call: .
v_call: TRBV11-2

cdr3_aa: CASSTGGVHHF
cdr3_nt: TGTGCCAGCAGTACCGGCGGGGTACACCACTTT
j_call: TRBJ1-6
clone_size: .
d_call: .
v_call: TRBV2

cdr3_aa: CASGIRGASTDTQYF
cdr3_nt: TGTGCCAGCGGGATAAGGGGGGCTAGCACAGATACGCAGTATTTT
j_call: TRBJ2-3
clone_size: once
d_call: .
v_call: TRBV6-5

cdr3_aa: CASSRWPRGELFF
cdr3_nt: TGTGCCAGCAGCAGATGGCCCCGGGGTGAGCTGTTTTTT
j_call: TRBJ2-2
clone_size: few
d_call: .
v_call: TRBV6-1

cdr3_aa: CSATTGTVSPLHF
cdr3_nt: TGCAGTGCTACGACGGGGACAGTTTCACCCCTCCACTTT
j_call: TRBJ1-6
clone_size: .
d_call: TRBD1
v_call: TRBV20-1

cdr3_aa: CSVAGTEGSPLHF
cdr3_nt: TGCAGCGTCGCCGGGACAGAGGGTTCACCCCTCCACTTT
j_call: TRBJ1-6
clone_size: many
d_call: TRBD1
v_call: TRBV29-1

cdr3_aa: CASRARMETQYF
cdr3_nt: TGTGCCAGCAGGGCCCGAATGGAGACCCAGTACTTC
j_call: TRBJ2-5
clone_size: .
d_call: .
v_call: TRBV6-5